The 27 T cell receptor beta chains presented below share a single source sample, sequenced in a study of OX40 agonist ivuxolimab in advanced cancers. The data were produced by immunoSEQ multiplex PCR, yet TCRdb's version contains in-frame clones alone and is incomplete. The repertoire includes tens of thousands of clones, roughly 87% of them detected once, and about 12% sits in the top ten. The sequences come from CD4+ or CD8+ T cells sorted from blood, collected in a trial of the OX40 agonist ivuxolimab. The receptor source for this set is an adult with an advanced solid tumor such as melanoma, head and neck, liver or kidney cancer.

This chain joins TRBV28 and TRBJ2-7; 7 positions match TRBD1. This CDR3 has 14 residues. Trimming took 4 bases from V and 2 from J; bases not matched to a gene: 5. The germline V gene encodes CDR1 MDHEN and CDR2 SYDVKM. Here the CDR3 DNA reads TGTGCCAGCAGTTCCGGGACAGCGGCCTACGAGCAGTACTTC. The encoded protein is CASSSGTAAYEQYF.

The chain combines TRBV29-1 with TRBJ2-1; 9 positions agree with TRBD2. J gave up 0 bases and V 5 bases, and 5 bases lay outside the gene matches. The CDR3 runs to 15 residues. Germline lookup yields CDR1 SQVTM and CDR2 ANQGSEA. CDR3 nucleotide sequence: TGCAGCGTTCCCCTTAGCGGGAGCTCCTACAATGAGCAGTTCTTC. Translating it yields CSVPLSGSSYNEQFF.

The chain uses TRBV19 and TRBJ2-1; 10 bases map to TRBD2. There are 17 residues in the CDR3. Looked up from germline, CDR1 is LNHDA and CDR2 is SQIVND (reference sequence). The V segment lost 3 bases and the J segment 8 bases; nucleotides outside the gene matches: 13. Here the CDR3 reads CASSIPERGGHFDEQFF. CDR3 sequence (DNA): TGTGCCAGTAGTATTCCCGAGCGGGGGGGCCATTTCGATGAGCAGTTCTTC.

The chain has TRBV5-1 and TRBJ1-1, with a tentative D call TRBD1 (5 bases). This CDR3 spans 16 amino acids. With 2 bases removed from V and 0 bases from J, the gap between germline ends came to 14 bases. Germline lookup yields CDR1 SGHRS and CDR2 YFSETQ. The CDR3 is CASSFDSLTLNTEAFF. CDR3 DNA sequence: TGCGCCAGCAGCTTCGACAGCCTCACCCTGAACACTGAAGCTTTCTTT.

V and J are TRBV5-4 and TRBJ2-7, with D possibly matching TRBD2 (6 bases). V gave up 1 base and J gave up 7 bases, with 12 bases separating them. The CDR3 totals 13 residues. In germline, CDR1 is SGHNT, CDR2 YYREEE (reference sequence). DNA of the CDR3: TGTGCCAGCAGCTTGACAGCGGGTCGGGAGCAGTACTTC. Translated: CASSLTAGREQYF.

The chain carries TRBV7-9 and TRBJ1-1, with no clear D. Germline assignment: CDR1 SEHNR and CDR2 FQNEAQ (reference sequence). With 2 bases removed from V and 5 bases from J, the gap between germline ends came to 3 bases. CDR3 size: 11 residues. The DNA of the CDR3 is TGTGCCAGCAGCTTACGTACTGAAGCTTTCTTT. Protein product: CASSLRTEAFF.

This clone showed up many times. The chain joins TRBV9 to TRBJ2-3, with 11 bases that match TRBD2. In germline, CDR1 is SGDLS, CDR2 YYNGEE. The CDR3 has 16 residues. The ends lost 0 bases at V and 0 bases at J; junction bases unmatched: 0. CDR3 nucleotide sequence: TGTGCCAGCAGCGTAGGGACTAGCGGGAGCACAGATACGCAGTATTTT. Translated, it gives CASSVGTSGSTDTQYF.

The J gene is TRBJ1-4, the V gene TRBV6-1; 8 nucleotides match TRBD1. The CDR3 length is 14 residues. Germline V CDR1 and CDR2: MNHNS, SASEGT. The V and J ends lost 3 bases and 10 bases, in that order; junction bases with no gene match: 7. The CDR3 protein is CASSETGEYGKLFF. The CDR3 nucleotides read TGTGCCAGCAGTGAGACAGGGGAGTATGGAAAACTGTTTTTT.

The CDR3: CASSLGMGYTEAFF. The CDR3 DNA is TGCGCCAGCAGCCTAGGGATGGGCTACACTGAAGCTTTCTTT. The chain links TRBV4-1 to TRBJ1-1; no clear D. The CDR3 extends over 14 amino acids. V lost 4 bases to trimming and J lost 3 bases, with 12 bases between them. Germline V lookup: CDR1 MGHRA, CDR2 YSYEKL.

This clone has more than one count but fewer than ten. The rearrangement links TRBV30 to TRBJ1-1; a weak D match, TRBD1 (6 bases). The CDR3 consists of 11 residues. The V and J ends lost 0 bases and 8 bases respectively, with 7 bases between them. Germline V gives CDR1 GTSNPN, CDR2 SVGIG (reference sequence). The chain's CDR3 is CAWSVQGEAFF. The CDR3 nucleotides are TGTGCCTGGAGTGTACAGGGAGAAGCTTTCTTT.

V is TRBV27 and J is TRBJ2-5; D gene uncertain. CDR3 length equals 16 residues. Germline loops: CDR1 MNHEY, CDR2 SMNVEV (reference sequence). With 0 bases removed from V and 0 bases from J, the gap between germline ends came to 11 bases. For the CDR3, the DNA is TGTGCCAGCAGTTTATCGGCAGCACCGTACCAAGAGACCCAGTACTTC. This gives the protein CASSLSAAPYQETQYF.

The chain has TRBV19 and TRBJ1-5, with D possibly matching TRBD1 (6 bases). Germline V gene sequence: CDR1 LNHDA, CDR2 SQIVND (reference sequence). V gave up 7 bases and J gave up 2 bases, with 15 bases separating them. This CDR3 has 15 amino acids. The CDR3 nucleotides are TGTGCCAGTAATACAGGGTCGAGAGGCAATCAGCCCCAGCATTTT. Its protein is CASNTGSRGNQPQHF.

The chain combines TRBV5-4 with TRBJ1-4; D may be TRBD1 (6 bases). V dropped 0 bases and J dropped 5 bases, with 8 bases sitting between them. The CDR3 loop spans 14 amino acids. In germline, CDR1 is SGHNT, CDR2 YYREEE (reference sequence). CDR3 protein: CASSLAGANEKLFF. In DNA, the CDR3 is TGTGCCAGCAGCTTGGCAGGGGCGAATGAAAAACTGTTTTTT.

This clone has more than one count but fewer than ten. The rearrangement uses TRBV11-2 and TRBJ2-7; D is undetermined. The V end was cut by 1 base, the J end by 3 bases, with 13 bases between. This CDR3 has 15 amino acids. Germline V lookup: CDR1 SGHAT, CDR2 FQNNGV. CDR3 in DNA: TGTGCCAGCAGCTTAGTTTCCGGGTTTTACTACGAGCAGTACTTC. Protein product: CASSLVSGFYYEQYF.

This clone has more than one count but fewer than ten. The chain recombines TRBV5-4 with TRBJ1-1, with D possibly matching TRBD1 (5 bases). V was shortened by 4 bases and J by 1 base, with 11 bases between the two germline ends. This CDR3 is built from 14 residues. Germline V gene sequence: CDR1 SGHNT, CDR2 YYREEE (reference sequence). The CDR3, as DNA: TGTGCCAGCAGCAAGGGACGGGAGAACACTGAAGCTTTCTTT. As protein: CASSKGRENTEAFF.

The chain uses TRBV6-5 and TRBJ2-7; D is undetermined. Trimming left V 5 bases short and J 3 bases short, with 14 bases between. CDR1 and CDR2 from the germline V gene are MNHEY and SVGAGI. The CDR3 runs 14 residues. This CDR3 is CASSTQKTSYEQYF. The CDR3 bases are TGTGCCAGCAGTACCCAAAAGACAAGCTACGAGCAGTACTTC.

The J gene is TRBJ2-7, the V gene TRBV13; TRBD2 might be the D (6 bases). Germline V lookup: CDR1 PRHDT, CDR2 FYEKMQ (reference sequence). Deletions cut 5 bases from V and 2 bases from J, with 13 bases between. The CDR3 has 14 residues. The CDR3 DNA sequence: TGTGCCAGCAGCACCACGGGGGTAGCCTACGAGCAGTACTTC. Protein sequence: CASSTTGVAYEQYF. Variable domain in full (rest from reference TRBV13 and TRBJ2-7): AAGVIQSPRHLIKEKRETATLKCYPIPRHDTVYWYQQGPGQDPQFLISFYEKMQSDKGSIPDRFSAQQFSDYHSELNMSSLELGDSALYFCASSTTGVAYEQYFGPGTRLTVT.

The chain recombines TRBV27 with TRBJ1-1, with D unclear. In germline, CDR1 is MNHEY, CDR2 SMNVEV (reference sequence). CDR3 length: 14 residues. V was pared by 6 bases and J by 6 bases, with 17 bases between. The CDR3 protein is CASSWRERAAEAFF. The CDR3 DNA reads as TGTGCCAGCAGCTGGAGGGAGCGGGCCGCTGAAGCTTTCTTT.

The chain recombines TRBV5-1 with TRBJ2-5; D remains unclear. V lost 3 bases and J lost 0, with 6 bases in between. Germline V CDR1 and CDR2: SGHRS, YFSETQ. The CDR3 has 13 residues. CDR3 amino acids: CASSSTNQETQYF. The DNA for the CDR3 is TGCGCCAGCAGCTCGACAAACCAAGAGACCCAGTACTTC.

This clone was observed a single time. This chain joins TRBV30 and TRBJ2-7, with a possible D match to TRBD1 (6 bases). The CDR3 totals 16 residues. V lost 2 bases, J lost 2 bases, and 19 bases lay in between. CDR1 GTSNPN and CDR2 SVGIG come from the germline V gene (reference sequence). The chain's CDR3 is CAWSTRPGTPPYEQYF. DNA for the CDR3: TGTGCCTGGAGTACCCGCCCCGGGACACCTCCCTACGAGCAGTACTTC.

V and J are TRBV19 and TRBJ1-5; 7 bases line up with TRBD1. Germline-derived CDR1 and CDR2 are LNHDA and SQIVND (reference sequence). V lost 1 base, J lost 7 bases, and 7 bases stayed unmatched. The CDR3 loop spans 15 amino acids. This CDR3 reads CASSIATGVNQPQHF. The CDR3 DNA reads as TGTGCCAGTAGTATAGCCACAGGGGTTAACCAGCCCCAGCATTTT.

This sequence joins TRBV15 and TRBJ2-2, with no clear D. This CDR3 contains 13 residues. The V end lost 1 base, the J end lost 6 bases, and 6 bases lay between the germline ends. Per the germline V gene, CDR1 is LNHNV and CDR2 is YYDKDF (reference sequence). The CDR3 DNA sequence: TGTGCCACCAGCAGAGTAGGTGCCGGGGAGCTGTTTTTT. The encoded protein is CATSRVGAGELFF.

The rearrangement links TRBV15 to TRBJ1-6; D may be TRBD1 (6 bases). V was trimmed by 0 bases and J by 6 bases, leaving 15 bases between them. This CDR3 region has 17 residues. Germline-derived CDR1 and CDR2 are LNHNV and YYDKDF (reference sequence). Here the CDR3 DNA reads TGTGCCACCAGCAGAGATACTGGACGGGGGCTTAATTCACCCCTCCACTTT. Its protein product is CATSRDTGRGLNSPLHF. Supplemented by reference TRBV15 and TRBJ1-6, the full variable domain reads DAMVIQNPRYQVTQFGKPVTLSCSQTLNHNVMYWYQQKSSQAPKLLFHYYDKDFNNEADTPDNFQSRRPNTSFCFLDIRSPGLGDTAMYLCATSRDTGRGLNSPLHFGNGTRLTVT.

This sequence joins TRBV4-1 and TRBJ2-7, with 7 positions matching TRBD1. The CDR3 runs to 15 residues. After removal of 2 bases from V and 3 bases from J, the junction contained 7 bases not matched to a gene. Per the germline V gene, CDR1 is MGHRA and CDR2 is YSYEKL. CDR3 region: CASSQRIGTDYEQYF. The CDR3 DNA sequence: TGCGCCAGCAGCCAACGTATCGGGACAGACTACGAGCAGTACTTC.

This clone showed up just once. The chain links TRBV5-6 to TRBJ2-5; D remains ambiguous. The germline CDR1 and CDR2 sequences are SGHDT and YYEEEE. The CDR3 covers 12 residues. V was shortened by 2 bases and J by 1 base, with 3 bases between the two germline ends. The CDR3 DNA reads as TGTGCCAGCAGCTTTCTCCAAGAGACCCAGTACTTC. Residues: CASSFLQETQYF.

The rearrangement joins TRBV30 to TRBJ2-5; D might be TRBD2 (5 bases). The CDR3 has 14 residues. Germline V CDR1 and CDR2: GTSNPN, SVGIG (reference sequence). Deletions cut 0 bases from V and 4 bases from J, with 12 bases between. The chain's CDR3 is CAWSVRTAGETQYF. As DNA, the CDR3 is TGTGCCTGGAGTGTCCGGACCGCGGGAGAGACCCAGTACTTC.

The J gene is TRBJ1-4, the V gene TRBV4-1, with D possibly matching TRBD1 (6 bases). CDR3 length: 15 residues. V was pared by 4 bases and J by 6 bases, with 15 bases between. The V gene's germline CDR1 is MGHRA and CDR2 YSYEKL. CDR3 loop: CASSLLGGGHEKLFF. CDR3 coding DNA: TGCGCCAGCAGCCTCCTGGGGGGCGGACATGAAAAACTGTTTTTT.